This TCR beta chain was observed in a study of cytomegalovirus exposure and HLA in healthy donors (dated by TCRdb to 2015 to 2018). For context, the study as a whole: An earlier analysis of some 620 of the donors reported about 300 Gb of sequence data and around 100 million unique TCR beta sequences obtained from roughly 170 million T cells. Among under 450 genotyped donors of the cohort, an average of about 240,000 unique TCR beta nucleotide sequences were sequenced per donor, roughly 20% of them non-productive. The study aimed to test whether cataloging public T cell receptors could reveal signatures of past pathogen exposure. An early release covering approximately 600 HLA-typed donors comprised about 290 gigabases of sequencing data and roughly 86 million unique TCR sequences. Both class I and class II loci were covered by HLA typing, at four-digit resolution. Of the roughly 400 genotyped donors, over 65% fell in the genetic ancestry cluster associated with self-reported Caucasian donors. Using immunosequencing, the study profiled T cell repertoires from approximately 700 subjects and related those repertoires to cytomegalovirus serostatus. Typing coverage varied by locus: roughly 629-630 donors for A, B, C, DRB1 and DQB1; 500 to 550 for DQA1; nearly 610 for DPA1; about 450 for DPB1. In the later analysis, no new phenotypic data were used to find candidate immune exposures; instead, reliance was placed on TCR beta sequences and their occurrence across donors. Alongside the repertoire data, information on donor age, sex, ethnicity and CMV serostatus was compiled. To study patterns of TCR occurrence, a later analysis re-analyzed previously published TCR beta repertoires from several hundred donors and added high-resolution HLA genotyping. Along with the roughly 700-subject first cohort, a separate validation cohort of over a hundred different subjects was used. Roughly five DR-DQ haplotypes were treated as single units for association and clustering because of strong linkage in the cohort. To predict cytomegalovirus infection status, the study combined high-throughput TCR immunosequencing, statistical association of individual TCRs with disease status, and machine learning. A later genetic analysis took genome-wide SNP genotypes for about three fifths of the roughly 700 donors and used that subset as a discovery cohort. To decide whether each TCR beta V gene segment behaved as functional or pseudogenic, an earlier analysis of some 580 of the donors relied on high-throughput TCR beta sequencing. All discovery cohort repertoires had been generated using a single sequencing platform. Overall results and qualifications from the work: A later analysis associated 17,000 or so TCR beta sequences with specific HLA alleles at a false discovery rate of 0.05. Immune exposure information for the cohort was limited to CMV serostatus. Compared with equally common non-associated chains, HLA-associated TCR beta chains in a later analysis were more clonally expanded and had lower generation probabilities. Correlated functional status among segregating V segments might be attributable to linkage disequilibrium, but an unknown experimental factor could not be ruled out. In a later genetic analysis, a missense DCLRE1C variant was associated with V-gene and J-gene trimming of TCR beta chains, and the association was replicated in an independent cohort. Because counts were too low, some 16 rarely observed V segments, including chromosome 9 orphons, were excluded from the earlier analysis of around 640 of the donors. Compared with the approximately 710-donor mean, donors in an Asian-associated ancestry cluster had fewer N-insertions in productive TCRs, according to a later genetic analysis. A later analysis found that TCR association rates varied across HLA loci, with DRB1 alleles showing the most associated TCRs and HLA-C alleles the fewest. A further reported finding was that TCR beta sequences accurately predicted the HLA-A and HLA-B alleles for most subjects in the first cohort. In an earlier analysis of roughly 560 of the donors, most TCR beta V segments were observed in productive rearrangements about 90% or about 30% of the time, broadly matching IMGT annotations. A group of highly shared sequence variants was considered likely to be a technical artifact of the sequencing pipeline. In a later analysis, most CMV-associated TCR beta chains were found to appear HLA-restricted, with HLA associations seemingly driven largely by CMV exposure. Only TCR beta chains were sequenced in this cohort, and the absence of alpha or paired-chain data limited detectable features. HLA typing was unavailable for some donors at each locus, so association tests used only the typed subset. The authors suggested that the approach could potentially be extended to other disease states and immunological phenotypes. In a later analysis, several top co-occurrence clusters were reported to appear linked to parvovirus B19, influenza, CMV and Epstein-Barr virus. The presence/absence analyses assumed that sequencing depth was roughly uniform across donors, and that assumption may not be true. Some IMGT-functional V segments, including TRBV6-2 and TRBV6-3, could not be distinguished by the 87-base-pair reads and were therefore excluded. In vitro tests confirmed that three of the cytomegalovirus-associated TCR beta chains recognize cytomegalovirus antigens. Most TCR sequences were seen in very few donors, while some public TCRs were found in many individuals. In the study, about 150 TCR beta chains were listed as associated with cytomegalovirus. Strong co-occurrence of HLA alleles, especially DR and DQ, made assigning TCR associations to individual alleles difficult. The classifier was reported to diagnose cytomegalovirus status with high specificity and sensitivity in both the original and validation cohorts.

The cohort was made up of 650 to 700 healthy bone marrow donors. All cohort members were sampled while nominally healthy, although unrecorded immune exposures were likely present. The donor tested CMV seronegative and was one of the 352 seronegative cohort members. Each donor provided a peripheral blood sample, and peripheral blood mononuclear cells were used for TCR beta sequencing. The Qiagen DNeasy Blood Extraction Kit was used to extract genomic DNA from the blood cell samples. Receptors were amplified or captured by the immunoSEQ multiplex PCR assay. A mixture of 60 forward primers for TCR Vbeta segments and 13 reverse primers for TCR Jbeta segments was used in the multiplex PCR. The CDR3 region of rearranged TCR beta genes was amplified from genomic DNA by a multiplex PCR assay. The amplified TCR beta libraries were sequenced on the Illumina HiSeq System as 87-base-pair reads. The paper's data handling went like this. A later analysis tallied 75 million to 95 million unique TCR beta chains across the 700 or so repertoires, and some 12 million of those chains were shared by two or more donors. Raw reads were error-corrected and collapsed into unique sequences with a nearest-neighbor algorithm that merged closely related sequences to remove PCR and sequencing errors. V, D and J gene segments were assigned by aligning CDR3 sequences to IMGT reference sequences. Each retained sequence needed at least a six-nucleotide match to both a V gene segment and a J gene segment. A rearrangement counted as productive if the CDR3 had no stop codons and remained in frame with V and J, and every other rearrangement counted as non-productive. CDR3 was defined by IMGT convention, running from the second conserved V-encoded cysteine to the conserved J-encoded phenylalanine. Sequences without an unambiguous match to a single V gene segment were excluded from the earlier analysis of about 640 of the donors. In an earlier analysis of 587 of the donors, V segments were called functional above 56.7% productive rearrangements and were called segregating when the between-donor standard deviation exceeded 5%. A statistical classification framework was built for diagnosing cytomegalovirus status from the catalog of TCR beta chain sequences. In a later analysis, V and J genes were assigned by comparing TCR nucleotide sequences against IMGT/GENE-DB human TR gene sequences. In a later analysis, CDR3 sequences and most-parsimonious VDJ recombination scenarios were assigned using the TCRdist pipeline. In a later analysis, each TCR beta chain was defined by its CDR3 amino acid sequence together with its V-gene family, and reads lacking a unique V-gene family were excluded. In a later analysis, several hundred highly shared, low-generation-probability nucleotide sequences were removed to address suspected cross-contamination and a sequencing artifact. In a later analysis, a clonal expansion index for each public chain was calculated from normalized within-repertoire ranks of inferred template counts. A later analysis computed generation probabilities with a VDJ recombination model fitted to out-of-frame rearrangements, and checked the results against IGoR. A later analysis scored TCR-TCR, TCR-HLA and TCR-CMV co-occurrence with hypergeometric tests, applying a repertoire-size bias correction to TCR pairs. False discovery rates were estimated in a later analysis by permuting HLA or CMV assignments 20 times. In a later analysis, co-occurring TCRs were grouped with DBSCAN, and TCRdist sequence similarity was added when clustering was performed within HLA-allele-positive subsets. Repertoires with fewer than 30,000 or more than 120,000 public chains were left out of co-occurrence clustering, as were five repertoires with anomalous nucleotide sharing. This is the immuneACCESS table as TCRdb keeps it, with only in-frame sequences that have V and J called. A part of the clones is gone; compared with another copy, unresolved V genes explain less than half, and the rest is unexplained. V and J calls and clone size are as listed in that table; D and trimming were resolved from the DNA. This sample gives about 93,000 clones in total; around 76% of them show up just once. The ten largest clones represent approximately 0.56% of the sample.

To note about this clone: Its antigen is not yet known. No clone much larger than this one lies a single base away; base qualities are absent.

V loses 3 bases at its end and J loses 0 bases; junction bases beyond the gene matches: 14. The germline V gene provides CDR1 SGDLS and CDR2 YYNGEE. Taken from cysteine to phenylalanine, the CDR3 has 19 residues. The entry retains the CDR3 DNA only, 57 bases that are in frame from base 1. The sequenced material came from PBMCs. The clonotype comes from a man between 25 and 39 years old in good health and CMV-seronegative. The chain employs TRBV9 and TRBJ2-4, with 8 middle bases fitting TRBD1. The nucleotide sequence reads as follows: TGTGCCAGCAGCGCCCGCAGGGGGCCGGGGTTATTAGCCAAAAACATTCAGTACTTC. Its protein is CASSARRGPGLLAKNIQYF.